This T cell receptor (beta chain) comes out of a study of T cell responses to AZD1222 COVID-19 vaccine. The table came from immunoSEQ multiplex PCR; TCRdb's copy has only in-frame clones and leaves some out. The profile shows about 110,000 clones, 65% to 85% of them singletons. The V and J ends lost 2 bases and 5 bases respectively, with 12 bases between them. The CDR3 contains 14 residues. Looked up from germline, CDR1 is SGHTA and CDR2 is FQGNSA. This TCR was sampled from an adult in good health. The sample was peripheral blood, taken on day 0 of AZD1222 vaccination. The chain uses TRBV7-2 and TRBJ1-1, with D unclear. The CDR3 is CASSLFTVGTEAFF. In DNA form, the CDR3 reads TGTGCCAGCAGCTTATTTACGGTGGGGACTGAAGCTTTCTTT.